The 30 T cell receptor beta chains in this list originate from one sample, sequenced in a study of blood T cell repertoires in COVID-19. Generated by immunoSEQ multiplex PCR, the TCRdb table keeps only in-frame clones and is missing some. The profile shows around 230,000 clones, roughly 88% of them singletons. What was sequenced was peripheral blood. These receptors originate from a man in his forties with acute or convalescent COVID-19.

The V gene is TRBV6-5, the J gene TRBJ1-6; the D is unclear. CDR1 and CDR2 from the germline V gene are MNHEY and SVGAGI. Trimming stripped 2 bases from V and 7 bases from J, with 9 bases between. This CDR3 is built from 14 residues. For the CDR3, the DNA is TGTGCCAGCAGTTACGCGGGAAGAAATTCACCCCTCCACTTT. Its translation is CASSYAGRNSPLHF.

This chain links TRBV10-3 with TRBJ2-1; 13 bases map to TRBD2. Trimming cost V 4 bases and J 6 bases; bases outside gene matches: 6. The CDR3 is made up of 16 amino acids. Germline V CDR1 and CDR2: ENHRY, SYGVKD. DNA for the CDR3: TGTGCCATCAGTGTGAGCGGGACTAGCGGGGTCAATGAGCAGTTCTTC. Translated, it gives CAISVSGTSGVNEQFF.

This chain joins TRBV4-1 and TRBJ1-1; tentative D call: TRBD1 (6 bases). Germline CDR1 is MGHRA and CDR2 is YSYEKL. Trimming took 3 bases from V and 4 from J, leaving 15 bases between them. The CDR3 totals 15 residues. This CDR3 reads CASSQGRDTGTEAFF. CDR3 nucleotide sequence: TGCGCCAGCAGCCAGGGGAGGGACACGGGCACTGAAGCTTTCTTT.

With regard to this clone: One end of the junction varies from germline; a read error may be responsible. The chain links TRBV12-3 or TRBV12-4 to TRBJ2-7; 7 bases are a match to TRBD2. The CDR3 consists of 13 residues. The DNA for the CDR3 is TGTGCCAGCAGCTTAGCGGGCCCCTACGAGCAGTACTTC. The encoded protein is CASSLAGPYEQYF.

The chain has TRBV30 and TRBJ2-1; D perhaps matches TRBD1 (5 bases). The germline gives CDR1 GTSNPN, CDR2 SVGIG (reference sequence). This CDR3 is 12 amino acids long. The V end was cut by 5 bases, the J end by 5 bases, with 10 bases between. The CDR3 region has the DNA TGTGCCTGGGGACAACGGGACAATGAGCAGTTCTTC. This translates into CAWGQRDNEQFF.

This clone was recorded only once. V gene TRBV29-1 combines with J gene TRBJ2-1; 13 bases are shared with TRBD2. The CDR3 consists of 14 residues. Germline V gene lookup returns CDR1 SQVTM and CDR2 ANQGSEA. Trimming at V came to 6 bases and at J to 8 bases, leaving 7 bases not matched to a gene. For the CDR3, the DNA is TGCAGCGTGATACGGACTAGCGGGAGCGATGAGCAGTTCTTC. Translating it yields CSVIRTSGSDEQFF.

The chain recombines TRBV5-6 with TRBJ1-2, with D unclear. V gave up 4 bases and J gave up 2 bases, with 6 bases separating them. This CDR3 comprises 12 residues. The V gene's germline CDR1 is SGHDT and CDR2 YYEEEE. CDR3 DNA sequence: TGTGCCAGCAGCCCTTCGAACTATGGCTACACCTTC. Amino acid sequence: CASSPSNYGYTF.

This clone was seen more than once but under ten times. The chain joins TRBV18 to TRBJ1-6; 7 bases match TRBD1. This CDR3 has 14 amino acids. V lost 3 bases to trimming and J lost 6 bases; unmatched junction nucleotides: 2. Germline loops: CDR1 KGHSH, CDR2 LQKENI. The CDR3 DNA sequence: TGTGCCAGCTCACCGGGACAGCCTAATTCACCCCTCCACTTT. Translation: CASSPGQPNSPLHF.

The chain carries TRBV28 and TRBJ1-1; perhaps TRBD1 as D (5 bases). The CDR3 has 14 amino acids. Trimming left V 8 bases short and J 8 bases short, with 21 bases between. In germline, CDR1 is MDHEN, CDR2 SYDVKM. The CDR3 here is CASGRGGRVYEAFF. CDR3 DNA sequence: TGTGCCAGCGGTAGGGGCGGCAGGGTATACGAAGCTTTCTTT.

The V call is TRBV7-9, the J call TRBJ1-1; D is unclear. V shed 1 base and J shed 7 bases, with 10 bases lying between them. The germline CDR1 and CDR2 sequences are SEHNR and FQNEAQ (reference sequence). The CDR3 loop spans 13 amino acids. The CDR3 DNA reads TGTGCCAGCAGCTTAGATACGGCGGGTGAAGCTTTCTTT. Encoded protein: CASSLDTAGEAFF.

The chain joins TRBV6-1 to TRBJ1-1, with D possibly being TRBD1 (5 bases). The V end lost 0 bases, the J end lost 10 bases, and 12 bases lay between the germline ends. Germline CDR1 is MNHNS and CDR2 is SASEGT. The CDR3 runs 13 residues. Here the CDR3 reads CASSEAGRVRAFF. CDR3 DNA: TGTGCCAGCAGTGAAGCGGGCAGGGTGAGAGCTTTCTTT.

The chain couples TRBV19 to TRBJ2-7; 12 nucleotides agree with TRBD2. The CDR3 runs to 15 residues. With 6 bases clipped from V and 3 bases from J, the junction kept 6 bases outside the gene matches. Germline V gene data show CDR1 as LNHDA and CDR2 as SQIVND (reference sequence). The CDR3 is CASRDLAGGRYEQYF. The CDR3 DNA reads as TGTGCCAGTAGGGACCTAGCGGGAGGGCGCTACGAGCAGTACTTC.

The gene calls are TRBV5-1 and TRBJ1-2, with no clear D. The CDR3 extends over 15 amino acids. Germline V CDR1 and CDR2: SGHRS, YFSETQ. Between the trimmed V and J ends, which lost 5 bases and 2 bases, there was a span of 16 bases. CDR3 protein: CASRLDPGGNYGYTF. The CDR3 DNA sequence: TGCGCCAGCAGGCTAGACCCGGGAGGGAACTATGGCTACACCTTC.

J is TRBJ1-2 and V is TRBV18; 10 nucleotides line up with TRBD1. V dropped 7 bases and J dropped 5; count of bases not matched to a gene: 7. Germline V gives CDR1 KGHSH, CDR2 LQKENI. The CDR3 loop spans 14 amino acids. CDR3 DNA sequence: TGTGCCAGCTTCGACGGGACAGGGGAGTATGGCTACACCTTC. It yields the protein CASFDGTGEYGYTF.

This chain connects TRBV6-5 to TRBJ1-1, with a weak D call TRBD1 (5 bases). Trimming removed 4 bases at V and 6 bases at J, with 18 bases between. The length of the CDR3 is 15 residues. Per the germline V gene, CDR1 is MNHEY and CDR2 is SVGAGI. This CDR3 reads CASSFEPRRGAEAFF. As DNA, the CDR3 is TGTGCCAGCAGTTTCGAGCCCAGGCGGGGCGCTGAAGCTTTCTTT.

The V gene is TRBV9, the J gene TRBJ2-1; tentative D call: TRBD2 (6 bases). Per germline, CDR1 SGDLS and CDR2 YYNGEE. Trimming cost V 0 bases and J 9 bases, with 13 bases left between them. The CDR3 loop spans 14 amino acids. The CDR3 DNA sequence: TGTGCCAGCAGCGTAGCCGGGAGTGGCGGTGAGCAGTTCTTC. This sequence encodes CASSVAGSGGEQFF.

The chain recombines TRBV10-3 with TRBJ1-5; D perhaps matches TRBD1 (5 bases). Trimming shortened V by 0 bases and J by 4 bases, and 13 bases separated the two germline ends. From germline, CDR1 is ENHRY and CDR2 SYGVKD. This CDR3 region has 16 residues. The CDR3, as DNA: TGTGCCATCAGTGAGTCGGGGCAGGGCTTGAATCAGCCCCAGCATTTT. Its translation: CAISESGQGLNQPQHF.

The chain uses TRBV7-3 and TRBJ2-3; 7 bases line up with TRBD1. This CDR3 region has 15 residues. The V and J ends lost 3 bases and 4 bases, in that order; junction bases with no gene match: 7. CDR1 SGHTA and CDR2 FQGTGA come from the germline V gene. The CDR3 DNA sequence: TGTGCCAGCAGCTTCAGGGCAGGGGGTGCAGATACGCAGTATTTT. Amino acids: CASSFRAGGADTQYF. Based on the CDR3 plus reference TRBV7-3 and TRBJ2-3, the full variable domain is GAGVSQTPSNKVTEKGKYVELRCDPISGHTALYWYRQSLGQGPEFLIYFQGTGAADDSGLPNDRFFAVRPEGSVSTLKIQRTERGDSAVYLCASSFRAGGADTQYFGPGTRLTVL.

The rearrangement links TRBV4-3 to TRBJ2-2; 9 nucleotides align to TRBD2. V was pared by 4 bases and J by 5 bases, with 5 bases of the junction left unmatched. Germline V CDR1 and CDR2: LGHNA, YSLEER. The CDR3 sequence is 15 residues long. The CDR3 spells CASSRRGLATGELFF. Here the CDR3 DNA reads TGCGCCAGCAGCCGTCGGGGACTAGCTACCGGGGAGCTGTTTTTT.

This clone occurred a few times. The gene calls are TRBV5-1 and TRBJ2-3; D is unclear. The CDR3 sequence is 13 residues long. Germline V gives CDR1 SGHRS, CDR2 YFSETQ. The V and J ends lost 6 bases and 0 bases respectively, with 8 bases between them. This chain's CDR3 is CASNSPSTDTQYF. The CDR3 DNA reads as TGCGCCAGCAACAGTCCTAGCACAGATACGCAGTATTTT.

This clone was observed a few times. This CDR3 is CASSRDYNDEQYF. Written as DNA, the CDR3 is TGTGCCAGCAGCCGGGACTACAACGACGAGCAGTACTTC. J is TRBJ2-7 and V is TRBV7-7, with TRBD2 matching 7 bases. In germline, CDR1 is SSHAT, CDR2 FNYEAQ (reference sequence). The CDR3 has 13 amino acids. Trimming cost V 5 bases and J 5 bases; bases outside gene matches: 6.

This clone showed up just a few times. The chain is built from TRBV19 and TRBJ1-1; D is unresolved. The CDR3 extends over 13 amino acids. Germline lookup yields CDR1 LNHDA and CDR2 SQIVND (reference sequence). Deletions cut 4 bases from V and 6 bases from J, with 12 bases between. The DNA of the CDR3 is TGTGCCAGTAGTACCATTTTGGAGCCTGAAGCTTTCTTT. Protein: CASSTILEPEAFF.

The J gene is TRBJ1-1, the V gene TRBV4-2, with a weak D call TRBD1 (5 bases). Germline V gene data show CDR1 as LGHNA and CDR2 as YNFKEQ. The length of the CDR3 is 16 residues. V was trimmed by 4 bases and J by 1 base, leaving 16 bases between them. In DNA, the CDR3 is TGTGCCAGCAGCCCGGCCGCAGTCGGGGGGAACACTGAAGCTTTCTTT. Translation: CASSPAAVGGNTEAFF.

The J gene is TRBJ2-3, the V gene TRBV7-2; D may be TRBD2 (6 bases). V lost 7 bases and J lost 4, with 18 bases in between. This CDR3 has 15 amino acids. In germline, CDR1 is SGHTA, CDR2 FQGNSA. As DNA, the CDR3 is TGTGCCAGCACCCTAAGGGCGGGATGGGCAGATACGCAGTATTTT. This codes for CASTLRAGWADTQYF.

The V gene is TRBV6-5, the J gene TRBJ1-2; 7 bases agree with TRBD1. The V gene's germline CDR1 is MNHEY and CDR2 SVGAGI. The CDR3 has 13 amino acids. With V trimmed by 10 bases and J by 4 bases, 9 bases remained unmatched. In nucleotides, the CDR3 is TGTGCCACTAAACCCGGGACAGTCTATGGCTACACCTTC. It codes for CATKPGTVYGYTF.

The rearrangement joins TRBV7-9 to TRBJ2-2; D perhaps matches TRBD2 (6 bases). V was shortened by 8 bases and J by 0 bases, with 16 bases between the two germline ends. The germline CDR1 and CDR2 sequences are SEHNR and FQNEAQ (reference sequence). The CDR3 sequence is 16 residues long. The CDR3 sequence is CASDRDLGSNTGELFF. Written as DNA, the CDR3 is TGTGCCAGCGATCGGGACTTGGGTTCGAACACCGGGGAGCTGTTTTTT.

V is TRBV25-1 and J is TRBJ1-2; D perhaps matches TRBD1 (5 bases). V lost 3 bases and J 8 bases, leaving 19 bases between the germline ends. CDR3 size: 15 residues. Germline CDR1 and CDR2: MGHDK and SYGVNS. This CDR3 reads CASSDPLTQGRGYTF. In DNA form, the CDR3 reads TGTGCCAGCAGTGACCCCCTGACGCAGGGCCGAGGCTACACCTTC.

This chain uses TRBV11-2 with TRBJ2-1; the D is unclear. Trimming cost V 1 base and J 5 bases, with 12 bases left between them. The CDR3 consists of 15 residues. CDR1 SGHAT and CDR2 FQNNGV come from the germline V gene. CDR3 protein: CASSLGYPRDNEQFF. The CDR3 coding sequence is TGTGCCAGCAGCTTAGGCTACCCCCGGGACAATGAGCAGTTCTTC.

The V and J genes are TRBV3-1 (or the pseudogene TRBV3-2) and TRBJ2-2; no definite D call. CDR1 LGHDT and CDR2 YNNKEL come from the germline V gene (reference sequence). The V end was cut by 6 bases, the J end by 5 bases, with 10 bases between. The CDR3 is made up of 13 amino acids. CDR3 coding DNA: TGTGCCAGCAGTCCCGAACTAACCGGGGAGCTGTTTTTT. As protein: CASSPELTGELFF.

The chain employs TRBV7-7 and TRBJ2-5; 7 nucleotides align to TRBD1. Per germline, CDR1 SSHAT and CDR2 FNYEAQ (reference sequence). The trim removed 1 base at V and 5 bases at J, leaving 10 bases unmatched. The CDR3 sequence is 16 residues long. The CDR3 nucleotides read TGTGCCAGCAGCTTAGGAGAGGGGGCGGTTGGGGAGACCCAGTACTTC. Translation gives CASSLGEGAVGETQYF.